This T cell receptor (beta chain) was obtained from a study of cytomegalovirus exposure and HLA in healthy donors (dated by TCRdb to the late 2010s). A note on the overall study: An earlier analysis of some 550 of the donors reported roughly 300 Gb of sequence data and roughly 110 million unique TCR beta sequences from about 200 million T cells. An early release covering 500 to 750 HLA-typed donors comprised 300 to 350 gigabases of sequencing data and some 79 million unique TCR sequences. The genetic ancestry cluster associated with self-reported Caucasian donors included 81% of the approximately 430 genotyped donors. The study aimed to test whether signatures of past pathogen exposure could be identified by cataloging public T cell receptors. The T cell repertoires of roughly 660 subjects were profiled by immunosequencing and related to cytomegalovirus serostatus. Besides the first cohort of roughly 660 subjects, a separate validation cohort made up of roughly 120 different subjects was used. To predict cytomegalovirus infection status, the study combined high-throughput TCR immunosequencing, statistical association of individual TCRs with disease status, and machine learning. A later analysis re-examined previously published TCR beta repertoires from around 670 donors and added high-resolution HLA genotyping to investigate patterns of TCR occurrence. In the later analysis, no new phenotypic data were used to find candidate immune exposures; instead, reliance was placed on TCR beta sequences and their occurrence across donors. An earlier analysis of approximately 630 of the donors applied high-throughput TCR beta sequencing to assess whether each TCR beta V gene segment acted as functional or pseudogenic. Donor age, sex, ethnicity and CMV serostatus were collected together with the repertoire data. In a later genetic analysis, genome-wide SNP genotypes for about 55% of the roughly 700 donors were used, and that subset was treated as a discovery cohort. All discovery cohort repertoires had been generated using a single sequencing platform. Both class I and class II loci were covered by HLA typing, at four-digit resolution. Typing coverage differed by locus: A, B, C, DRB1 and DQB1 were typed in about 629-630 donors, DQA1 in 500 to 550, DPA1 in around 610, and DPB1 in 400 to 480. Four to six DR-DQ haplotypes were handled as single units for association and clustering, since linkage in the cohort was strong. Among about 360 genotyped donors of the cohort, an average of roughly 240,000 unique TCR beta nucleotide sequences were sequenced per donor, around 20% of them non-productive.

Notes on this clone: No cognate antigen has been identified for it. Base-call qualities are not available, and no considerably larger clone is one nucleotide away.

Results and caveats for the whole study, not just this receptor: According to a later genetic analysis, donors in an Asian-associated ancestry cluster had fewer N-insertions in productive TCRs than the approximately 700-donor mean. When HLA alleles, especially DR and DQ, strongly co-occurred, TCR associations were difficult to assign to individual alleles. The study listed 150 to 200 TCR beta chains as associated with cytomegalovirus. Some 16 rarely observed V segments, including chromosome 9 orphons, were excluded from the earlier analysis of some 590 of the donors because counts were too low. A cluster of highly shared sequence variants was judged likely to represent a technical artifact of the sequencing pipeline. The authors suggested that the approach could potentially be extended to other disease states and immunological phenotypes. In a later genetic analysis, a missense DCLRE1C variant was associated with V-gene and J-gene trimming of TCR beta chains, and the association was replicated in an independent cohort. Linkage disequilibrium might explain the correlated functional status among segregating V segments, but an unknown experimental factor could not be ruled out. The cohort was sequenced for TCR beta chains only, and without alpha or paired-chain data the features that could be detected were limited. A further reported finding was that TCR beta sequences accurately predicted the HLA-A and HLA-B alleles for most subjects in the first cohort. The classifier was reported to diagnose cytomegalovirus status with high specificity and sensitivity in both the original cohort and the validation cohort. Roughly uniform sequencing depth across donors was assumed in presence/absence analyses, although this assumption may not hold. In a later analysis, most CMV-associated TCR beta chains were found to appear HLA-restricted, with HLA associations seemingly driven largely by CMV exposure. Because the 87-base-pair reads could not distinguish some IMGT-functional V segments, including TRBV6-2 and TRBV6-3, those segments were excluded. In an earlier analysis of some 550 of the donors, most TCR beta V segments were observed in productive rearrangements about 90% or about 30% of the time, broadly matching IMGT annotations. Specific HLA alleles were associated with 15,000 to 20,000 TCR beta sequences at a false discovery rate of 0.05 in a later analysis. Immune exposure information for the cohort was limited to CMV serostatus. In a later analysis, HLA-associated TCR beta chains showed more clonal expansion and lower generation probabilities than non-associated chains that were equally common. In vitro tests confirmed that a few of the cytomegalovirus-associated TCR beta chains recognize cytomegalovirus antigens. According to a later analysis, TCR association rates differed among HLA loci, with DRB1 alleles showing the most associated TCRs and HLA-C alleles showing the fewest. According to a later analysis, parvovirus B19, influenza, CMV and Epstein-Barr virus appeared linked to several top co-occurrence clusters. While some public TCRs were present in many individuals, most TCR sequences turned up only very rarely across donors. Because some donors lacked HLA typing at each locus, the association tests relied only on the typed subset.

At the junction V is shortened by 5 bases and J by 5 bases, with 12 bases in between. The CDR3 has 12 amino acids, counting the end cysteine and phenylalanine. Only the CDR3 region is kept as DNA, spanning 36 bases read in frame from base 1. As encoded in the germline V gene (reference sequence), CDR1 is GTSNPN while CDR2 is SVGIG. In total, around 600 healthy bone marrow donors made up the cohort. All cohort members were sampled while nominally healthy, although unrecorded immune exposures were likely present. The donor tested CMV seronegative, placing the donor among the 300 to 400 seronegative members of the cohort. A peripheral blood sample was provided by each donor, and peripheral blood mononuclear cells were used for TCR beta sequencing. Genomic DNA extraction from the blood cell samples was performed with the Qiagen DNeasy Blood Extraction Kit. Library preparation used the immunoSEQ multiplex PCR assay. The multiplex PCR relied on a mix of 60 forward primers for TCR Vbeta segments and 13 reverse primers for TCR Jbeta segments. A multiplex PCR assay on genomic DNA amplified the CDR3 region of rearranged TCR beta genes. The Illumina HiSeq System was used to sequence the amplified TCR beta libraries as 87-base-pair reads. From the authors' description of their analysis: A later analysis tallied around 80 million unique TCR beta chains across the 666 repertoires, and approximately 11 million of those chains were shared by two or more donors. Raw reads were error-corrected and collapsed into unique sequences with a nearest-neighbor algorithm that merged closely related sequences to remove PCR and sequencing errors. To assign V, D and J gene segments, CDR3 sequences were aligned to IMGT reference sequences. For a sequence to be retained, a match of at least six nucleotides to both a V gene segment and a J gene segment was required. Rearrangements were called productive when the CDR3 lacked stop codons and stayed in frame with V and J; all others were non-productive. CDR3 was defined by IMGT convention, running from the second conserved V-encoded cysteine to the conserved J-encoded phenylalanine. The earlier analysis of some 580 of the donors excluded any sequence lacking an unambiguous match to a single V gene segment. In an earlier analysis of several hundred of the donors, V segments were called functional above 56.7% productive rearrangements and were called segregating when the between-donor standard deviation exceeded 5%. A statistical classification framework was developed to diagnose cytomegalovirus status using the catalog of TCR beta chain sequences. In a later analysis, TCR nucleotide sequences were compared against IMGT/GENE-DB human TR gene sequences so that V and J genes could be assigned. The TCRdist pipeline was used in a later analysis to assign CDR3 sequences and most-parsimonious VDJ recombination scenarios. In a later analysis, each TCR beta chain was defined by its CDR3 amino acid sequence together with its V-gene family, and reads without a unique V-gene family were excluded. In a later analysis, 550 to 650 highly shared, low-generation-probability nucleotide sequences were removed to address suspected cross-contamination and a sequencing artifact. A later analysis calculated a clonal expansion index for each public chain from normalized within-repertoire ranks of inferred template counts. In a later analysis, generation probabilities were computed using a VDJ recombination model fitted to out-of-frame rearrangements, and the results were checked against IGoR. In a later analysis, TCR-TCR, TCR-HLA and TCR-CMV co-occurrence was scored with hypergeometric tests, and a repertoire-size bias correction was applied to TCR pairs. False discovery rates were estimated in a later analysis by permuting HLA or CMV assignments 20 times. A later analysis grouped co-occurring TCRs with DBSCAN, adding TCRdist sequence similarity when clustering within HLA-allele-positive subsets. Co-occurrence clustering excluded repertoires with fewer than 30,000 or more than 120,000 public chains, plus five with anomalous nucleotide sharing. TCRdb retrieved this table from immuneACCESS and kept in-frame rearrangements only. Not all clones are present; in checked studies, unresolved V genes account for under half, and no reason is known for the remainder. That table is the source of V, J and clone size, and D and trimming were worked out from the DNA. The sample table records about 180,000 clones; 70% to 80% of these occur just once. The ten largest clonotypes hold roughly 1.5% of the sample.

This receptor was identified in a man between 18 and 29 years old in good health and CMV-seronegative. Source material: PBMCs. The sequence links TRBV30 to TRBJ1-2; the best D guess is TRBD1, with 6 bases matching. This receptor has the CDR3 CAWGTLGYGYTF. The DNA sequence is as follows: TGTGCCTGGGGGACACTCGGGTATGGCTACACCTTC.